This TCR beta chain originates from a study of blood T cell repertoires in COVID-19. Across the study: Sources were T cells, B-cell-depleted T cells, or PBMCs; the material itself was cDNA or gDNA.

Measured with immunoSEQ multiplex PCR; TCRdb has only the in-frame clones, and not every one. The table lists some 89,000 clones, approximately 90% of them singletons. The germline V gene has CDR1 LNHDA and CDR2 SQIVND (reference sequence). Trimming cost V 3 bases and J 6 bases, with 14 bases left between them. This CDR3 has 14 amino acids. The chain recombines TRBV19 with TRBJ1-1, with D possibly TRBD1 on 5 matching bases. This TCR derives from a man aged 55 to 69 with acute or convalescent COVID-19. Sample: peripheral blood. The CDR3 DNA reads as TGTGCCAGTAGTATGGGGCAGGGTTATGCTGAAGCTTTCTTT. This encodes CASSMGQGYAEAFF.